This TCR beta chain was found in a study of shared clonotypes between healthy human individuals (dated by TCRdb to between 2020 and 2021). Regarding the complete study: A couple of women and a few men aged 18 to 49 years were included in the cohort. Different laboratories and diverse techniques were used to prepare libraries and sequence TCR repertoires, to increase sequencing depth and limit assay-specific biases. Blood TCR repertoires of 5 or 6 healthy adults were deeply sequenced to estimate repertoire size and the extent of clonotype sharing between individuals. Each donor's leukapheresis produced roughly between about 0.9 and 9.5 billion PBMCs. Overall results and qualifications from the work: Based on pairwise subsampling, the degree of clonotype sharing among donors was expected to be affected by sequencing depth. The genetic and exposure-history diversity represented was limited by the small number of donors. Sampling was limited to blood, and TCR repertoires in tissue likely differ from TCR repertoires in blood.

Healthy HIV-negative adults with no recently reported acute infections or vaccinations were included as donors. All donors were Caucasian adults living in Nashville, Tennessee, USA. For unsorted samples, tens of millions of PBMCs were counted, and genomic DNA was extracted using the QIAamp DNA Blood Mini kit. Blood was obtained by leukapheresis, after which PBMCs were separated by Ficoll-Histopaque density gradient centrifugation and cryopreserved in liquid nitrogen vapor phase. Using the deep immunoSEQ assay, TCR CDR3 regions were amplified from genomic DNA by multiplex PCR. For each cell subset, the extracted genomic DNA was distributed evenly across all wells of several immunoSEQ 96-well plates, and each plate served as one replicate. For unsorted PBMC, approximately 0.3 ug of genomic DNA, equivalent to approximately 30,000 T cell genomes, went into each replicate PCR. Unsorted PBMC genomic DNA was sequenced across ten immunoSEQ deep assay plates. Purified libraries were measured with a Qubit 3.0 fluorometer, size-checked on a Bioanalyzer 2100, and measured again with the KAPA Library Quantification kit. Every immunoSEQ 96-well plate was sequenced on a dedicated single-read 150-cycle Illumina NextSeq 550 flow cell. Under the source paper's analysis protocol: The immunoSEQ output contained only junctional sequences without quality scores, so filtering could not match that applied to full-length reads. Sequences were annotated with PyIR, a Python wrapper for IgBLAST v1.9, using IMGT germline references to assign V/J genes and CDR3. Reads were filtered out if the reads had weak V/J assignments (E-value above 1e-6), no CDR3, stop codons, out-of-frame junctions, or ambiguous translated residues. V3J clonotypes were defined as sequences sharing the same inferred V gene, J gene, and CDR3 amino acid sequence. The percentage overlap between two repertoires was calculated by dividing the number of shared unique clonotypes by the size of the smaller repertoire. RTK rarefaction, the Chao1 estimator, and Recon v2.1 estimates of unobserved clonotypes were used to assess repertoire richness. TCRdb mirrors the immuneACCESS table, restricted to in-frame sequences. Some clones are absent from its copies; in checked studies, under half trace to an unresolved V gene, and the reason for the others is unknown. D and trimming come from the DNA, and the V and J calls and clone size come from that table. In this sample the table shows 550,000 to 600,000 clones, 70% to 80% of which occur a single time. About 12% of the sample rests with the top ten.

CDR1 and CDR2, looked up from the germline V gene, are KGHSH and LQKENI. The CDR3, from cysteine to phenylalanine, totals 15 residues. Only the CDR3 portion is preserved as DNA: 45 bases, with reading frame beginning at the first base. From V the trimming removes 3 bases and from J it removes 4 bases, while the gene matches leave 4 bases of the junction unaccounted for. Turning to this clone: Which antigen it targets is not known. Base qualities are missing; no much larger clone stands one base away.

The chain employs TRBV18 and TRBJ2-7; TRBD2 lines up with 12 middle nucleotides. The clonotype comes from a woman between 40 and 55 years old in good health. Some clones in this sample may be carry-over from other donors' samples. The material sequenced was PBMCs. CDR3 loop: CASSPETSGSYEQYF. The sequenced DNA is TGTGCCAGCTCACCGGAGACTAGCGGGAGTTACGAGCAGTACTTC.